This TCR beta chain stems from a study of Graves' ophthalmopathy and Graves' hyperthyroidism. The V gene lost 0 bases and the J gene lost 2 bases, with 12 bases spanning the gap. The CDR3 is made up of 15 amino acids. The germline V gene has CDR1 SGHKS and CDR2 YYEKEE (reference sequence). This clonotype has a handful of counts. The sequenced template was RNA, covering the TCR beta CDR3 region. RT-PCR with HTBI primers came first, then second-round multiplex PCR. MiXCR, applied by TCRdb to the multiplex PCR reads, yields one record per CDR3 protein. The sample shows 400,000 or so distinct CDR3 sequences, roughly a sixth of them seen only once.

This rearrangement joins TRBV5-5 to TRBJ2-7; D remains unclear. Specimen: peripheral blood. This receptor was taken from an adult woman with stable Graves' hyperthyroidism. The CDR3, as DNA: TGTGCCAGCAGCTTGGGCGGCAGTTCTCCCTACGAGCAGTACTTC. The encoded protein is CASSLGGSSPYEQYF. The full variable domain, in which reference TRBV5-5 and TRBJ2-7 provide the parts outside the CDR3, is DAGVTQSPTHLIKTRGQQVTLRCSPISGHKSVSWYQQVLGQGPQFIFQYYEKEERGRGNFPDRFSARQFPNYSSELNVNALLLGDSALYLCASSLGGSSPYEQYFGPGTRLTVT.